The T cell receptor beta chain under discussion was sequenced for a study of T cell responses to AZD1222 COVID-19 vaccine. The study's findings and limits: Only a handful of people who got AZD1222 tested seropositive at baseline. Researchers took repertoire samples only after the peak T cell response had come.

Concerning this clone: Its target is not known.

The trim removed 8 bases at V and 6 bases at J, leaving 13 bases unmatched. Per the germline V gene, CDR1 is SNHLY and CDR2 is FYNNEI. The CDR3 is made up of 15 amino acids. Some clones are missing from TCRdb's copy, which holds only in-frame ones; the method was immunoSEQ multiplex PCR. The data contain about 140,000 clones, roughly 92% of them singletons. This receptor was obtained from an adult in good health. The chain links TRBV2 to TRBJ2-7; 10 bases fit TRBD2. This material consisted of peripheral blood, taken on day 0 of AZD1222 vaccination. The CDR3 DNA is TGTGCCAGCTCGAGGGCTAGCGGGAGTTCGGGCGAGCAGTACTTC. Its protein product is CASSRASGSSGEQYF.